One and the same sample provided the 20 T cell receptor beta chains below, sequenced in a study of T cell changes during pregnancy in multiple sclerosis. Assay: immunoSEQ multiplex PCR; the TCRdb copy retains only in-frame clones and omits some. The data show under 70,000 clones, roughly 89% seen once. The sample consisted of peripheral blood, taken in the third trimester of pregnancy. All receptors come from a female donor in good health, enrolled as a control in a pregnancy study.

The chain carries TRBV2 and TRBJ2-3; 9 bases match TRBD1. Trimming removed 6 bases from V and 3 bases from J; junction bases left unmatched: 7. The CDR3 totals 15 residues. Germline V CDR1 and CDR2: SNHLY, FYNNEI. The CDR3 nucleotides are TGTGCCAGCAGAGGCACAGGGGGCGCAACAGATACGCAGTATTTT. Translation: CASRGTGGATDTQYF.

The V and J genes are TRBV15 and TRBJ2-3, with a possible D match to TRBD2 (5 bases). Trimming took 0 bases from V and 2 from J, leaving 12 bases between them. Per the germline V gene, CDR1 is LNHNV and CDR2 is YYDKDF (reference sequence). This CDR3 spans 16 amino acids. CDR3 amino acids: CATSRDQASPTDTQYF. CDR3 coding DNA: TGTGCCACCAGCAGAGATCAGGCTAGCCCCACAGATACGCAGTATTTT.

This rearrangement joins TRBV27 to TRBJ2-1; no firm D call. Germline CDR1 and CDR2: MNHEY and SMNVEV (reference sequence). The CDR3 covers 14 residues. The V and J ends lost 6 bases and 5 bases respectively, with 14 bases between them. The CDR3 here is CASSLSPTHNEQFF. The CDR3 DNA is TGTGCCAGCAGCCTATCGCCTACCCACAATGAGCAGTTCTTC.

This chain joins TRBV6-5 and TRBJ2-7, with D perhaps TRBD1 (6 bases). The germline CDR1 and CDR2 sequences are MNHEY and SVGAGI. The CDR3 runs to 11 residues. V lost 7 bases and J lost 4, with 8 bases in between. Here the CDR3 reads CASKQGYEQYF. As DNA, the CDR3 is TGTGCCAGCAAACAGGGATACGAGCAGTACTTC.

A single count supports this clone. J is TRBJ2-5 and V is TRBV28; possible D gene TRBD2, 5 bases. The CDR3 extends over 13 amino acids. Per the germline V gene, CDR1 is MDHEN and CDR2 is SYDVKM. V lost 5 bases and J 5 bases, leaving 12 bases between the germline ends. CDR3 nucleotides: TGTGCCAGCAGTCAAGAGCCGGGGGAGACCCAGTACTTC. Translation: CASSQEPGETQYF.

The CDR3 DNA reads TGTGCCAGCAGCCCCATCACCGGGGAGCTGTTTTTT. Protein product: CASSPITGELFF. This sequence joins TRBV7-9 and TRBJ2-2; D not resolved. The CDR3 covers 12 residues. Germline V gives CDR1 SEHNR, CDR2 FQNEAQ (reference sequence). V was clipped by 5 bases and J by 4 bases, with 5 bases between them.

The rearrangement joins TRBV20-1 to TRBJ2-7, with 7 bases identical to TRBD1. This CDR3 has 11 amino acids. J was trimmed by 4 bases and V by 5 bases; bases with no gene match: 2. From germline, CDR1 is DFQATT and CDR2 SNEGSKA (reference sequence). The CDR3 reads CSAQQGYEQYF. CDR3 DNA: TGCAGTGCTCAACAGGGGTACGAGCAGTACTTC.

The chain uses TRBV6-5 and TRBJ1-2, with TRBD1 matching 10 bases. Germline V gene data show CDR1 as MNHEY and CDR2 as SVGAGI. CDR3 length: 14 amino acids. V dropped 6 bases and J dropped 5; count of bases not matched to a gene: 6. The CDR3 loop reads CASRSGTGEYGYTF. Here the CDR3 DNA reads TGTGCCAGCAGATCTGGGACAGGGGAATATGGCTACACCTTC.

This chain joins TRBV7-2 and TRBJ1-6; TRBD1 matches at 7 bases. The CDR3 is 19 amino acids. The J segment lost 0 bases and the V segment lost 6 bases, leaving 14 bases of the junction unmatched. Germline V gene lookup returns CDR1 SGHTA and CDR2 FQGNSA. This chain's CDR3 is CASSSPRGQRSSYNSPLHF. The CDR3, as DNA: TGTGCCAGCAGTTCCCCCCGGGGACAGCGCAGCTCCTATAATTCACCCCTCCACTTT.

The V call is TRBV19, the J call TRBJ2-1, with D perhaps matching TRBD2 (7 bases). The CDR3 has 15 amino acids. Trimming took 6 bases from V and 7 from J, leaving 19 bases between them. Germline CDR1 is LNHDA and CDR2 is SQIVND (reference sequence). The DNA of the CDR3 is TGTGCCAGTAGAATACGGGGGGCCCAGACAAATGAGCAGTTCTTC. Protein: CASRIRGAQTNEQFF.

The chain couples TRBV19 to TRBJ1-5, with TRBD1 matching 9 bases. CDR1 is LNHDA, CDR2 SQIVND, per germline (reference sequence). The CDR3 runs 14 residues. V was pared by 5 bases and J by 7 bases, with 6 bases of the junction left unmatched. Here the CDR3 DNA reads TGTGCCAGTAGTGTTGGGACAGGGAAACAGCCCCAGCATTTT. This translates into CASSVGTGKQPQHF.

The genes are TRBV28 and TRBJ1-4; D not resolved. CDR1 MDHEN and CDR2 SYDVKM come from the germline V gene. The CDR3 has 14 residues. V was pared by 3 bases and J by 5 bases, with 10 bases between. CDR3: CASSFEQINEKLFF. CDR3 DNA: TGTGCCAGCAGTTTCGAACAGATAAATGAAAAACTGTTTTTT.

This chain links TRBV4-1 with TRBJ1-1, with D maybe TRBD1 (6 bases). This CDR3 contains 15 residues. Germline CDR1 is MGHRA and CDR2 is YSYEKL. V shed 3 bases and J shed 0 bases, with 11 bases lying between them. This CDR3 is CASSHPGTMNTEAFF. The CDR3 coding sequence is TGCGCCAGCAGCCATCCCGGGACAATGAACACTGAAGCTTTCTTT.

The genes are TRBV28 and TRBJ2-3, with TRBD1 as a possible D gene (6 bases). Germline V gives CDR1 MDHEN, CDR2 SYDVKM. CDR3 length: 16 residues. V lost 4 bases and J 4 bases, leaving 18 bases between the germline ends. CDR3 DNA sequence: TGTGCCAGCAGTTCAATCCCGGGACAACAAGCAGATACGCAGTATTTT. Its protein is CASSSIPGQQADTQYF.

The CDR3 nucleotides read TGTGCCAGCAGTTTATGGGTGGAGTTAATCCCTAACTATGGCTACACCTTC. It encodes CASSLWVELIPNYGYTF. The gene calls are TRBV28 and TRBJ1-2, with D unclear. The V end was cut by 0 bases, the J end by 0 bases, with 14 bases between. The germline V gene encodes CDR1 MDHEN and CDR2 SYDVKM. This CDR3 contains 17 residues.

This rearrangement joins TRBV19 to TRBJ1-2, with 12 bases matching TRBD1. The J segment lost 7 bases and the V segment lost 3 bases, leaving 6 bases of the junction unmatched. The CDR3 contains 15 residues. The germline V gene encodes CDR1 LNHDA and CDR2 SQIVND (reference sequence). In DNA form, the CDR3 reads TGTGCCAGTAGTATTGGGGACAGGGGGCGCGGTGGCTACACCTTC. It codes for CASSIGDRGRGGYTF.

This sequence joins TRBV19 and TRBJ1-2; 7 nucleotides match TRBD1. The CDR3 covers 12 residues. The germline CDR1 and CDR2 sequences are LNHDA and SQIVND (reference sequence). V shed 9 bases, J shed 7 bases, and the junction held 8 bases outside the gene matches. The CDR3 reads CASSQGVSGYTF. The CDR3 region has the DNA TGTGCCAGCTCCCAGGGGGTGAGTGGCTACACCTTC. The whole variable domain, remainder taken from reference TRBV19 and TRBJ1-2, is DGGITQSPKYLFRKEGQNVTLSCEQNLNHDAMYWYRQDPGQGLRLIYYSQIVNDFQKGDIAEGYSVSREKKESFPLTVTSAQKNPTAFYLCASSQGVSGYTFGSGTRLTVV.

DNA for the CDR3: TGTGCCAGCAGTTACCCCCGATCGGGACTCTCCAAAAACATTCAGTACTTC. It specifies CASSYPRSGLSKNIQYF. V usage is TRBV28 and J usage is TRBJ2-4, with a possible D match to TRBD2 (6 bases). The V end was cut by 4 bases, the J end by 2 bases, with 18 bases between. The CDR3 consists of 17 residues. Germline CDR1 is MDHEN and CDR2 is SYDVKM.

The chain carries TRBV5-6 and TRBJ2-5; TRBD2 is a possible D gene (5 bases). The V and J ends lost 6 bases and 4 bases respectively, with 13 bases between them. Germline CDR1 reads SGHDT; CDR2 reads YYEEEE. This CDR3 contains 13 residues. The CDR3 DNA sequence: TGTGCCAGCAATACTCGGGGTCGAGAGACCCAGTACTTC. The encoded protein is CASNTRGRETQYF.

V and J are TRBV6-6 and TRBJ2-7; maybe TRBD1 (5 bases). Germline V gives CDR1 MNHNY, CDR2 SVGAGI (reference sequence). This CDR3 region has 12 residues. The V gene lost 5 bases and the J gene lost 3 bases, with 8 bases spanning the gap. CDR3 region: CASSPDIYEQYF. CDR3 in DNA: TGTGCCAGCAGTCCGGACATCTACGAGCAGTACTTC.